Listed below are T cell receptor beta chains from one sample, sequenced in a study of blood T cell repertoires in COVID-19. Clones were read by immunoSEQ multiplex PCR, and TCRdb kept only the in-frame ones, dropping some. The repertoire includes some 250,000 clones, approximately 80% of them detected once, and 6.5% to 8.5% sits in the top ten. The sample comprised peripheral blood. These receptors originate from a woman at least 80 years old with COVID-19, enrolled during active disease. The CDR3 runs from the conserved cysteine through the conserved F or W. Fields, in order: CDR3 protein, CDR3 DNA, clone size, V gene, J gene, D gene. D genes are given only for firm matches. Clone size, where shown, is once, few, many, or a class for clones that have expanded.

CAWTGAINQPQHF	TGTGCCTGGACAGGGGCAATTAATCAGCCCCAGCATTTT	.	TRBV30	TRBJ1-5	.
CASSLLPFYNEQFF	TGTGCCAGCAGCTTACTTCCCTTCTACAATGAGCAGTTCTTC	.	TRBV7-2	TRBJ2-1	.
CASSYVDRSYEQYF	TGTGCCAGCAGTTACGTGGACAGGTCCTACGAGCAGTACTTC	.	TRBV6-6	TRBJ2-7	TRBD1
CAARLAGGLDTQYF	TGTGCCGCCAGACTAGCGGGAGGGTTGGATACGCAGTATTTT	.	TRBV6-5	TRBJ2-3	TRBD2
CASSRAPGSGNYGYTF	TGTGCCAGCAGTCGGGCACCGGGGTCGGGGAACTATGGCTACACCTTC	few	TRBV27	TRBJ1-2	.
CASSPLGGYGYTF	TGTGCCAGCAGCCCTCTGGGGGGGTATGGCTACACCTTC	.	TRBV3-1/TRBV3-2	TRBJ1-2	.
CASSPPGQGGSANEKLFF	TGTGCCAGCTCACCACCGGGACAGGGGGGATCGGCTAATGAAAAACTGTTTTTT	.	TRBV18	TRBJ1-4	TRBD1
CASAPGQGTNTEAFF	TGTGCCAGCGCCCCGGGACAGGGAACTAACACTGAAGCTTTCTTT	few	TRBV6-5	TRBJ1-1	TRBD1
CASSADRGRAQHF	TGTGCCAGCAGCGCGGACAGGGGCCGTGCCCAGCATTTT	.	TRBV5-4	TRBJ1-5	TRBD1
CASGLVPKNRGTTNEKLFF	TGTGCTAGTGGTTTGGTACCCAAAAACAGGGGGACAACTAATGAAAAACTGTTTTTT	.	TRBV12-5	TRBJ1-4	TRBD1
CASTQLAANTGELFF	TGTGCCAGCACCCAACTAGCGGCGAACACCGGGGAGCTGTTTTTT	.	TRBV7-6	TRBJ2-2	TRBD2
CASSYGAGLAEAFF	TGTGCCAGCAGTTACGGGGCAGGGCTGGCTGAAGCTTTCTTT	few	TRBV6-5	TRBJ1-1	.
CASSPGHSSYEQYF	TGTGCCAGCAGCCCGGGACATAGCTCCTACGAGCAGTACTTC	.	TRBV7-3	TRBJ2-7	.
CASSLQGDYEQYF	TGTGCCAGCAGCTTACAGGGGGACTACGAGCAGTACTTC	once	TRBV5-4	TRBJ2-7	TRBD1
CSAGLTSYNEQFF	TGCAGCGCGGGACTAACCTCCTACAATGAGCAGTTCTTC	.	TRBV29-1	TRBJ2-1	TRBD2
CASSLGTLTTEAFF	TGTGCCAGCAGCCTTGGGACATTAACTACCGAAGCTTTCTTT	few	TRBV5-6	TRBJ1-1	.
CAISDPTPPCYTF	TGTGCCATCAGTGATCCTACTCCCCCGTGCTACACCTTC	few	TRBV10-3	TRBJ1-2	.
CASSIEPTGGMAEAFF	TGTGCCAGTAGTATAGAACCGACAGGGGGTATGGCTGAAGCTTTCTTT	.	TRBV19	TRBJ1-1	TRBD1
CASSFRGGLEAFF	TGCGCCAGCAGCTTTCGAGGGGGTCTTGAAGCTTTCTTT	.	TRBV5-1	TRBJ1-1	.
CASSFKPGNTEAFF	TGTGCCAGCAGCTTTAAACCAGGGAACACTGAAGCTTTCTTT	.	TRBV13	TRBJ1-1	.
CASSEVAGSNEQFF	TGCGCCAGCAGTGAGGTAGCGGGGAGCAATGAGCAGTTCTTC	.	TRBV10-1	TRBJ2-1	TRBD2
CASSQGGGNQPQHF	TGTGCCAGCAGCCAGGGTGGGGGCAATCAGCCCCAGCATTTT	.	TRBV6-5	TRBJ1-5	.
CASSFTSVAETQYF	TGTGCCAGCAGCTTTACTAGCGTCGCGGAGACCCAGTACTTC	few	TRBV5-4	TRBJ2-5	TRBD2
CASSSPWTEARRNTEAFF	TGTGCCAGCAGCTCCCCTTGGACAGAAGCGCGAAGGAACACTGAAGCTTTCTTT	.	TRBV21-1	TRBJ1-1	.
CASSYSWSSGNTIYF	TGTGCCAGCAGTTACTCGTGGAGCTCTGGAAACACCATATATTTT	.	TRBV6-5	TRBJ1-3	.
CASSFGQGGKETQYF	TGTGCCAGCAGCTTCGGACAGGGAGGGAAGGAGACCCAGTACTTC	.	TRBV7-9	TRBJ2-5	.
CASSQDASGGYNEQFF	TGTGCCAGCAGCCAAGACGCTAGCGGGGGGTACAATGAGCAGTTCTTC	.	TRBV4-2	TRBJ2-1	TRBD2
CASSLSPYSGNTIYF	TGTGCCAGCAGCTTGTCCCCCTACTCTGGAAACACCATATATTTT	few	TRBV5-4	TRBJ1-3	.
CASSLWRHTEAFF	TGTGCCAGCAGTTTGTGGAGGCACACTGAAGCTTTCTTT	.	TRBV27	TRBJ1-1	.
CASSQGPMAPGVYEQYF	TGCGCCAGCAGCCAAGGTCCCATGGCCCCGGGGGTCTACGAGCAGTACTTC	.	TRBV4-1	TRBJ2-7	.
CASSQGKRGGTDTQYF	TGTGCCAGCAGCCAAGGAAAGCGGGGGGGCACAGATACGCAGTATTTT	.	TRBV3-1/TRBV3-2	TRBJ2-3	TRBD2
CASSSVTSTGELFF	TGTGCCAGCAGCTCCGTGACTAGCACCGGGGAGCTGTTTTTT	.	TRBV5-5	TRBJ2-2	.
CASSYLRARGYTF	TGTGCCAGCAGTTACTTGCGGGCTCGGGGCTACACCTTC	.	TRBV6-5	TRBJ1-2	.
CASSPAGQGRSYNEQFF	TGTGCCAGCTCCCCTGCGGGACAGGGCCGCTCCTACAATGAGCAGTTCTTC	.	TRBV18	TRBJ2-1	TRBD1
CASSHGGDQPQHF	TGTGCCAGCAGCCATGGGGGGGATCAGCCCCAGCATTTT	once	TRBV3-1/TRBV3-2	TRBJ1-5	.
CASTIRGAGGRNTGELFF	TGCGCCAGCACCATCCGGGGGGCGGGGGGCCGAAACACCGGGGAGCTGTTTTTT	.	TRBV7-8	TRBJ2-2	TRBD2
CATSDSGPISNEQFF	TGTGCCACCAGTGATTCTGGGCCTATCTCCAATGAGCAGTTCTTC	.	TRBV24-1	TRBJ2-1	.
CASSAQGGLSSYNEQFF	TGTGCCAGCAGCGCCCAGGGGGGCCTCAGCTCCTACAATGAGCAGTTCTTC	.	TRBV7-3	TRBJ2-1	.
CAWSVPRLAQETQYF	TGTGCCTGGAGTGTACCCCGTCTAGCCCAAGAGACCCAGTACTTC	.	TRBV30	TRBJ2-5	.
CASSLTSLETQYF	TGTGCCAGCAGCTTAACTAGCCTGGAGACCCAGTACTTC	.	TRBV7-2	TRBJ2-5	.